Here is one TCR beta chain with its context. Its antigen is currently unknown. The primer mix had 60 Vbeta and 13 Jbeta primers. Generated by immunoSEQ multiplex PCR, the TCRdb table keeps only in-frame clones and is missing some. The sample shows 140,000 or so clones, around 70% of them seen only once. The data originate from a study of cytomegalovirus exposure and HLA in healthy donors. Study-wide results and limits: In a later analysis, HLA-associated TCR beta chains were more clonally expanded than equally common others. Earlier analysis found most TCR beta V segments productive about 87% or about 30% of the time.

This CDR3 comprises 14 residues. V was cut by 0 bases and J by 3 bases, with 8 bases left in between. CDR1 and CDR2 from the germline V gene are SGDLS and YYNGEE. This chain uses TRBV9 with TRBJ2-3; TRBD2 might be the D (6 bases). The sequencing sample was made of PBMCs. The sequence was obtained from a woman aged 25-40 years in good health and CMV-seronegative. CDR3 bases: TGTGCCAGCAGCGTAGGGGCGGGGACAGATACGCAGTATTTT. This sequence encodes CASSVGAGTDTQYF. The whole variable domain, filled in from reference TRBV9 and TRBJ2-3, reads DSGVTQTPKHLITATGQRVTLRCSPRSGDLSVYWYQQSLDQGLQFLIQYYNGEERAKGNILERFSAQQFPDLHSELNLSSLELGDSALYFCASSVGAGTDTQYFGPGTRLTVL.